The 24 T cell receptor beta chains listed next were all sequenced from one sample in a study of blood T cell repertoires in COVID-19. Clones were read by immunoSEQ multiplex PCR, and TCRdb kept only the in-frame ones, dropping some. The table includes 200,000 to 250,000 clones, 65% to 90% detected once. Source material: peripheral blood. These receptors came from a woman aged 50 to 60 with acute or convalescent COVID-19.

The chain employs TRBV4-2 and TRBJ1-4; TRBD1 aligns across 9 bases. The CDR3 runs to 14 residues. The J segment lost 8 bases and the V segment lost 5 bases, leaving 6 bases of the junction unmatched. The V gene's germline CDR1 is LGHNA and CDR2 YNFKEQ. The CDR3 protein is CASSEGQGGEKLFF. CDR3 nucleotide sequence: TGTGCCAGCAGCGAGGGACAGGGAGGCGAAAAACTGTTTTTT.

V and J are TRBV2 and TRBJ2-1; 12 nucleotides align to TRBD2. The J segment lost 1 base and the V segment lost 5 bases, leaving 0 bases of the junction unmatched. There are 15 residues in the CDR3. The germline gives CDR1 SNHLY, CDR2 FYNNEI. CDR3 in amino acids: CASSLAGGSYNEQFF. Written as DNA, the CDR3 is TGTGCCAGCAGTCTAGCGGGAGGGTCCTACAATGAGCAGTTCTTC.

The V gene is TRBV7-9, the J gene TRBJ2-7; maybe TRBD1 (6 bases). Germline values: CDR1 SEHNR, CDR2 FQNEAQ (reference sequence). There are 14 residues in the CDR3. V lost 4 bases and J 3 bases, leaving 13 bases between the germline ends. This chain's CDR3 is CASSSGTRGYEQYF. The DNA for the CDR3 is TGTGCCAGCAGCTCCGGGACCAGGGGCTACGAGCAGTACTTC.

V gene TRBV4-2 combines with J gene TRBJ2-1, with TRBD2 as a possible D gene (5 bases). The CDR3 length is 16 residues. V was pared by 1 base and J by 1 base, with 11 bases between. The V gene's germline CDR1 is LGHNA and CDR2 YNFKEQ. The CDR3 DNA reads TGTGCCAGCAGCCAAGTCGGGGTCCCGTCCTACAATGAGCAGTTCTTC. Translated: CASSQVGVPSYNEQFF.

The rearrangement links TRBV6-6 to TRBJ2-7, with 7 bases aligning to TRBD1. V dropped 6 bases and J dropped 3; count of bases not matched to a gene: 5. CDR1 MNHNY and CDR2 SVGAGI come from the germline V gene (reference sequence). This CDR3 contains 13 residues. The CDR3 DNA reads as TGTGCCAGCAGCCGGGACAGTTTCTACGAGCAGTACTTC. This sequence encodes CASSRDSFYEQYF.

This clone appeared a few times. The chain joins TRBV7-9 to TRBJ1-5, with TRBD1 as a possible D gene (5 bases). Between the trimmed V and J ends, which lost 5 bases and 4 bases, there was a span of 9 bases. Germline V gives CDR1 SEHNR, CDR2 FQNEAQ (reference sequence). The CDR3 contains 13 residues. The CDR3: CASSPDSNQPQHF. As DNA, the CDR3 is TGTGCCAGCAGCCCTGACAGTAATCAGCCCCAGCATTTT.

The V gene is TRBV24-1, the J gene TRBJ1-2; no clear D gene. The CDR3 is 14 residues long. V dropped 3 bases and J dropped 2 bases, with 9 bases sitting between them. CDR1 is KGHDR and CDR2 is SFDVKD in the germline V gene. The CDR3 spells CATSDGTVNYGYTF. CDR3 coding DNA: TGTGCCACCAGTGATGGAACAGTCAACTATGGCTACACCTTC.

This chain joins TRBV7-9 and TRBJ2-3, with 8 bases aligning to TRBD2. Trimming took 2 bases from V and 3 from J; bases not matched to a gene: 4. CDR3 size: 15 residues. From germline, CDR1 is SEHNR and CDR2 FQNEAQ (reference sequence). In nucleotides, the CDR3 is TGTGCCAGCAGCTTAACTAGCGGTGGGACAGATACGCAGTATTTT. Its translation: CASSLTSGGTDTQYF.

The V gene is TRBV7-9, the J gene TRBJ2-2; 11 bases line up with TRBD2. The CDR3 covers 15 residues. With 10 bases clipped from V and 0 bases from J, the junction kept 4 bases outside the gene matches. Germline CDR1 reads SEHNR; CDR2 reads FQNEAQ (reference sequence). Written as DNA, the CDR3 is TGTGCCATACTAGCGGGGGCCGCGAACACCGGGGAGCTGTTTTTT. Protein: CAILAGAANTGELFF.

The chain joins TRBV10-2 to TRBJ1-6, with D hard to call. Deletions cut 2 bases from V and 8 bases from J, with 4 bases between. This CDR3 comprises 12 residues. The V gene's germline CDR1 is WSHSY and CDR2 SAAADI. CDR3 nucleotide sequence: TGCGCCAGCAGTGAGCAGGATTCACCCCTCCACTTT. Its translation: CASSEQDSPLHF.

The V gene is TRBV27, the J gene TRBJ2-6, with D perhaps TRBD2 (6 bases). V gave up 6 bases and J gave up 4 bases, with 16 bases separating them. Per the germline V gene, CDR1 is MNHEY and CDR2 is SMNVEV (reference sequence). The CDR3 contains 16 residues. The CDR3 sequence: CASRPAGLSGANVLTF. CDR3 nucleotides: TGTGCCAGCAGACCAGCGGGCCTATCAGGGGCCAACGTCCTGACTTTC.

The chain uses TRBV6-2 or TRBV6-3 and TRBJ1-1, with 7 bases matching TRBD1. CDR1 is MNHEY, CDR2 SVGEGT, per germline. CDR3 length equals 14 residues. The ends lost 4 bases at V and 4 bases at J; junction bases unmatched: 6. The CDR3 loop reads CASSLLTGSTEAFF. The CDR3 DNA reads as TGTGCCAGCAGTTTACTGACAGGGTCCACTGAAGCTTTCTTT.

J is TRBJ2-1 and V is TRBV28, with 16 bases aligning to TRBD2. The V gene's germline CDR1 is MDHEN and CDR2 SYDVKM. V lost 9 bases and J lost 0; bases outside the gene matches: 8. The CDR3 has 18 amino acids. The CDR3 region is CASPPGLAGGPSYNEQFF. The CDR3 nucleotides are TGTGCCAGTCCCCCGGGACTAGCGGGAGGGCCCTCCTACAATGAGCAGTTCTTC.

The rearrangement joins TRBV6-5 to TRBJ1-1; D gene ambiguous. CDR1 is MNHEY and CDR2 is SVGAGI in the germline V gene. The CDR3 runs 14 residues. V was shortened by 6 bases and J by 0 bases, with 11 bases between the two germline ends. The CDR3 DNA reads as TGTGCCAGCAGACCCTCGGGGATGAACACTGAAGCTTTCTTT. Its translation is CASRPSGMNTEAFF.

The rearrangement links TRBV7-9 to TRBJ2-1, with TRBD2 matching over 7 bases. The CDR3 contains 16 residues. V trimming: 5 bases; J trimming: 8 bases; junction bases outside the gene matches: 15. The germline CDR1 and CDR2 sequences are SEHNR and FQNEAQ (reference sequence). In DNA, the CDR3 is TGTGCCAGCAGCCCCCCCGGCGGGGGAGGTATTCATGAGCAGTTCTTC. Residues: CASSPPGGGGIHEQFF.

V gene TRBV27 combines with J gene TRBJ2-7, with 10 bases that match TRBD1. The junction had 12 bases not matched to a gene; V was cut back by 5 bases and J by 5 bases. The CDR3 sequence is 16 residues long. Germline loops: CDR1 MNHEY, CDR2 SMNVEV (reference sequence). In DNA, the CDR3 is TGTGCCAGCAGTCATATTACCGGGACAGGGGCCCACGAGCAGTACTTC. Residues: CASSHITGTGAHEQYF.

CDR3 amino acids: CASSLGPGYEQYF. The CDR3 DNA follows: TGCGCCAGCAGCTTGGGGCCCGGGTACGAGCAGTACTTC. The V gene is TRBV5-1, the J gene TRBJ2-7; D ambiguous. The CDR3 is 13 residues long. The germline CDR1 and CDR2 sequences are SGHRS and YFSETQ. V lost 0 bases, J lost 4 bases, and 8 bases lay in between.

The chain carries TRBV6-6 and TRBJ2-1; D gene unclear. In germline, CDR1 is MNHNY, CDR2 SVGAGI (reference sequence). With 0 bases removed from V and 4 bases from J, the gap between germline ends came to 7 bases. The CDR3 contains 14 residues. The CDR3 loop is CASSYSGNYNEQFF. DNA of the CDR3: TGTGCCAGCAGTTACTCTGGCAATTACAATGAGCAGTTCTTC.

DNA for the CDR3: TGCGCCAGCAGCCAACATCCCAACTCCTACGAGCAGTACTTC. This gives the protein CASSQHPNSYEQYF. The chain is built from TRBV4-1 and TRBJ2-7; D ambiguous. V shed 2 bases and J shed 0 bases, with 8 bases lying between them. This CDR3 has 14 amino acids. Germline V CDR1 and CDR2: MGHRA, YSYEKL.

This clone was recorded once. The V gene is TRBV5-1, the J gene TRBJ2-2; 9 bases line up with TRBD2. In germline, CDR1 is SGHRS, CDR2 YFSETQ. The CDR3 loop spans 14 amino acids. With 6 bases clipped from V and 0 bases from J, the junction kept 0 bases outside the gene matches. The CDR3 spells CASKREANTGELFF. The CDR3 coding sequence is TGCGCCAGCAAGCGGGAGGCGAACACCGGGGAGCTGTTTTTT.

This clone was seen at least ten times. The chain uses TRBV15 and TRBJ1-2, with a tentative D call TRBD1 (5 bases). The CDR3 has 13 amino acids. Germline CDR1 is LNHNV and CDR2 is YYDKDF (reference sequence). Between the trimmed V and J ends, which lost 0 bases and 6 bases, there was a span of 8 bases. Here the CDR3 DNA reads TGTGCCACCAGCAGAGAGGAAGGGGATGGCTACACCTTC. This translates into CATSREEGDGYTF.

The chain couples TRBV19 to TRBJ1-5, with TRBD1 matching 7 bases. With 5 bases clipped from V and 0 bases from J, the junction kept 4 bases outside the gene matches. Germline CDR1 and CDR2: LNHDA and SQIVND (reference sequence). This CDR3 contains 15 residues. CDR3 amino acids: CASSATGHSNQPQHF. CDR3 DNA: TGTGCCAGTAGTGCGACAGGGCATAGCAATCAGCCCCAGCATTTT. Looking up the rest from reference TRBV19 and TRBJ1-5 gives the full variable domain: DGGITQSPKYLFRKEGQNVTLSCEQNLNHDAMYWYRQDPGQGLRLIYYSQIVNDFQKGDIAEGYSVSREKKESFPLTVTSAQKNPTAFYLCASSATGHSNQPQHFGDGTRLSIL.

This rearrangement joins TRBV3-1 (or the pseudogene TRBV3-2) to TRBJ2-5; D is unclear. With 1 base removed from V and 2 bases from J, the gap between germline ends came to 11 bases. The CDR3 spans 15 residues. From germline, CDR1 is LGHDT and CDR2 YNNKEL (reference sequence). The CDR3 is CASSQVLRRQETQYF. In nucleotides, the CDR3 is TGTGCCAGCAGCCAAGTGTTACGGAGACAAGAGACCCAGTACTTC.

V and J are TRBV12-3 or TRBV12-4 and TRBJ1-2; a weak D match, TRBD1 (6 bases). The CDR3 loop spans 13 amino acids. V lost 6 bases to trimming and J lost 3 bases, with 11 bases between them. CDR3 bases: TGTGCCAGCAGAGCTACAGGGTACTATGGCTACACCTTC. Protein sequence: CASRATGYYGYTF.